A selection of T cell receptor beta chains follows, all from one sample in a study of identical twins. From the 5' RACE reads, TCRdb called clonotypes with MiXCR, one entry per CDR3 protein. Of around 490,000 distinct CDR3 sequences listed, 13% to 15% are singletons. The data were also submitted as part of a second study, on yellow fever vaccine responses in identical twins.

Material: CD4+ T cells sorted from blood. These TCRs come from a young woman in good health. Each CDR3 is given with its conserved first and last residue. The order of the fields is clone size, D gene, V gene, J gene, CDR3 DNA, CDR3 protein. A D gene is named only where the DNA matches it firmly. Size tells how often a clone was seen (once, few, many) or the class of an expanded clone, and some rows leave it out.

size: -; D: TRBD2; V: TRBV14; J: TRBJ2-1; DNA: TGTGCCAGCAGCCACAAAGGCGGGAGGATCTACAATGAGCAGTTCTTC; CDR3: CASSHKGGRIYNEQFF
size: few; D: TRBD1; V: TRBV9; J: TRBJ2-5; DNA: TGTGCCAGCAGCGTAGCCGGGACAGGGGGAGAGACCCAGTACTTC; CDR3: CASSVAGTGGETQYF
size: -; D: -; V: TRBV4-1; J: TRBJ2-2; DNA: TGCGCCAGCAGCCAAGATAGACAGATCACCGGGGAGCTGTTTTTT; CDR3: CASSQDRQITGELFF
size: many; D: TRBD1; V: TRBV12-3/TRBV12-4; J: TRBJ1-2; DNA: TGTGCCAGCAGGCGACAGGGAAACTATGGCTACACCTTC; CDR3: CASRRQGNYGYTF
size: few; D: TRBD2; V: TRBV6-1; J: TRBJ2-1; DNA: TGTGCCAGCAGCCAAGCGGGATCCGATGAGCAGTTCTTC; CDR3: CASSQAGSDEQFF
size: few; D: -; V: TRBV20-1; J: TRBJ2-7; DNA: TGCAGTGCTAGAGTTCCGCGGATCTCCTACGAGCAGTACTTC; CDR3: CSARVPRISYEQYF
size: many; D: -; V: TRBV5-1; J: TRBJ2-1; DNA: TGCGCCAGCCGGTTGGAGAGTTCCTACAATGAGCAGTTCTTC; CDR3: CASRLESSYNEQFF
size: -; D: -; V: TRBV7-9; J: TRBJ2-3; DNA: TGTGCCAGCAGCCCTAGGGGTCCTTTACCTGGAGATACGCAGTATTTT; CDR3: CASSPRGPLPGDTQYF
size: few; D: TRBD1; V: TRBV28; J: TRBJ2-7; DNA: TGTGCCAGCAGTGGGCCCGGGGACAGGGCATCCTACGAGCAGTACTTC; CDR3: CASSGPGDRASYEQYF
size: -; D: -; V: TRBV7-6; J: TRBJ2-2; DNA: TGTGCCAGCACCACCGGCTCGAACACCGGGGAGCTGTTTTTT; CDR3: CASTTGSNTGELFF